This is a list of T cell receptor beta chains from one sample in a study of cytomegalovirus exposure and HLA in healthy donors. Assay used: immunoSEQ multiplex PCR; TCRdb lists only in-frame clones, some missing. The sample carries about 190,000 clones, about 77% recorded once. The sequenced material came from PBMCs. These receptors were taken from a man aged 25 to 40 in good health and CMV-seropositive. The CDR3 runs from the conserved cysteine through the conserved F or W. A D gene is named only where the DNA matches it firmly. The size of a clone is reported for some rows only, either as once, few or many, or as a class for expanded clones.

DNA: TGTGCCAGCAGCCCCGGACTAGCGGTGATCACCGGGGAGCTGTTTTTT
CDR3: CASSPGLAVITGELFF
size: .
J: TRBJ2-2
D: TRBD2
V: TRBV5-6

DNA: TGTGCCAGCAGCTTATCTCCAGGGTGGATTGATGGCTACACCTTC
CDR3: CASSLSPGWIDGYTF
size: .
J: TRBJ1-2
D: .
V: TRBV7-9

DNA: TGTGCCACCACCCCCCGGACGGGGGGCCACGAGCAGTACTTC
CDR3: CATTPRTGGHEQYF
size: .
J: TRBJ2-7
D: .
V: TRBV19

DNA: TGCGCCAGCAGCCCAGGGACAGGGAGGGAGACCCAGTACTTC
CDR3: CASSPGTGRETQYF
size: .
J: TRBJ2-5
D: TRBD1
V: TRBV5-1

DNA: TGTGCCAGCAGTCTCTCTGCTAGCGAGTTCTACAATGAGCAGTTCTTC
CDR3: CASSLSASEFYNEQFF
size: .
J: TRBJ2-1
D: .
V: TRBV6-6

DNA: TGCGCCAGCAGCCCCGGACTCTTAGAAGTGCAAGAGACCCAGTACTTC
CDR3: CASSPGLLEVQETQYF
size: .
J: TRBJ2-5
D: .
V: TRBV5-1

DNA: TGTGCCTGGAGTAGGGACAGGGGGCAGCCCCAGCATTTT
CDR3: CAWSRDRGQPQHF
size: .
J: TRBJ1-5
D: TRBD1
V: TRBV30

DNA: TGTGCCACCTCGCGACAGGGGGCAAGTCCAGCCTCCTATGGCTACACCTTC
CDR3: CATSRQGASPASYGYTF
size: few
J: TRBJ1-2
D: TRBD1
V: TRBV19

DNA: TGTGCCAGCAGCTTATCTTCCTACGAGCAGTACTTC
CDR3: CASSLSSYEQYF
size: .
J: TRBJ2-7
D: .
V: TRBV7-2

DNA: TGCAGCGTCGAGGGACTAGCGGGACGGAATGAGCAGTTCTTC
CDR3: CSVEGLAGRNEQFF
size: .
J: TRBJ2-1
D: TRBD2
V: TRBV29-1

DNA: TGTGCCAGCAGCCTCCAGACTAGCCCCAGCTACGAGCAGTACTTC
CDR3: CASSLQTSPSYEQYF
size: .
J: TRBJ2-7
D: TRBD2
V: TRBV11-2

DNA: TGCGCCAGCAGCTTGGGACAGGAGAACACTGAAGCTTTCTTT
CDR3: CASSLGQENTEAFF
size: .
J: TRBJ1-1
D: .
V: TRBV5-1

DNA: TGTGCCAGCAGTTCGACAGGGGGCGGTAGTCAGCCCCAGCATTTT
CDR3: CASSSTGGGSQPQHF
size: .
J: TRBJ1-5
D: TRBD1
V: TRBV6-5

DNA: TGTGCCAGCAGTGAATATGGGGACAGCTATGGCTACACCTTC
CDR3: CASSEYGDSYGYTF
size: .
J: TRBJ1-2
D: TRBD1
V: TRBV25-1

DNA: TGTGCCAGCAAATACTCTGGACAGCTCTCCTACGAGCAGTACTTC
CDR3: CASKYSGQLSYEQYF
size: .
J: TRBJ2-7
D: .
V: TRBV6-1

DNA: TGTGCCAGCAGCTCCATCTTAGCAGCGGGTGAGCAGTTCTTC
CDR3: CASSSILAAGEQFF
size: .
J: TRBJ2-1
D: .
V: TRBV9

DNA: TGCGCCAGCAGTTCGATTGGACAGGGGAACACTGAAGCTTTCTTT
CDR3: CASSSIGQGNTEAFF
size: .
J: TRBJ1-1
D: TRBD1
V: TRBV5-1

DNA: TGTGCCAGCAGTGGCCAGGGCGTCTATGGCTACACCTTC
CDR3: CASSGQGVYGYTF
size: .
J: TRBJ1-2
D: .
V: TRBV2

DNA: TGCGCCAGCGGATCAGGGTCCTACAATGAGCAGTTCTTC
CDR3: CASGSGSYNEQFF
size: .
J: TRBJ2-1
D: .
V: TRBV4-3

DNA: TGTGCCTGGAGTGTGCGTCCCGGGGGTACGCAGTATTTT
CDR3: CAWSVRPGGTQYF
size: .
J: TRBJ2-3
D: .
V: TRBV30

DNA: TGTGCCAGCAGCAGAACAGGGGGCATTGATGGCTACACCTTC
CDR3: CASSRTGGIDGYTF
size: many
J: TRBJ1-2
D: TRBD1
V: TRBV6-1

DNA: TGTGCCAGCAGTTACTCCCCTAAACCCCTTCGAAACACCATATATTTT
CDR3: CASSYSPKPLRNTIYF
size: .
J: TRBJ1-3
D: .
V: TRBV6-5

DNA: TGCGCCAGCAGCCAAGTCCGGGCAGGGTCGGACACTGAAGCTTTCTTT
CDR3: CASSQVRAGSDTEAFF
size: once
J: TRBJ1-1
D: .
V: TRBV4-1

DNA: TGTGCCAGCAAGCCTGGCCGGGGGACGAGAGAGACCCAGTACTTC
CDR3: CASKPGRGTRETQYF
size: .
J: TRBJ2-5
D: .
V: TRBV2

DNA: TGTGCCAGCAGCGTAGAGCGGGGGGGCCAGGATGAGCAGTTCTTC
CDR3: CASSVERGGQDEQFF
size: .
J: TRBJ2-1
D: TRBD2
V: TRBV9

DNA: TGTGCCAGCCTCGAAACGGGGGGGGGAAGGAACACTGAAGCTTTCTTT
CDR3: CASLETGGGRNTEAFF
size: .
J: TRBJ1-1
D: .
V: TRBV28

DNA: TGTGCCAGCAGTGAAGCTAGCGCAAGCTCCTACGAGCAGTACTTC
CDR3: CASSEASASSYEQYF
size: .
J: TRBJ2-7
D: .
V: TRBV6-1

DNA: TGTGCCAGCAGCTCCCCATGGACAGGGAAAACGTACGAGCAGTACTTC
CDR3: CASSSPWTGKTYEQYF
size: .
J: TRBJ2-7
D: TRBD1
V: TRBV5-5

DNA: TGTGCCAGCAGTTCTACGAACACTGAAGCTTTCTTT
CDR3: CASSSTNTEAFF
size: .
J: TRBJ1-1
D: .
V: TRBV28

DNA: TGCAGCGTTGGGAGGGATGGTAACACTGAAGCTTTCTTT
CDR3: CSVGRDGNTEAFF
size: once
J: TRBJ1-1
D: .
V: TRBV29-1

DNA: TGTGCCAGCAGCGTGGGACAGGGTGGCACTGAAGCTTTCTTT
CDR3: CASSVGQGGTEAFF
size: .
J: TRBJ1-1
D: TRBD1
V: TRBV9

DNA: TGTGCCAGCTCACCCGCCAGCGGGGAAAACTCTGGGGCCAACGTCCTGACTTTC
CDR3: CASSPASGENSGANVLTF
size: .
J: TRBJ2-6
D: TRBD2
V: TRBV18

DNA: TGTGCCAGCAGTTTGCAGGGGGCCGGAAACACCATATATTTT
CDR3: CASSLQGAGNTIYF
size: .
J: TRBJ1-3
D: TRBD1
V: TRBV27

DNA: TGTGCCACCAGCAGAGATGAAAGCTTCAGGGAGCAGTTCTTC
CDR3: CATSRDESFREQFF
size: .
J: TRBJ2-1
D: .
V: TRBV15

DNA: TGTGCCAGCAGCCTAAAGCGGGAGCATCGGTTCAATGAGCAGTTCTTC
CDR3: CASSLKREHRFNEQFF
size: .
J: TRBJ2-1
D: TRBD2
V: TRBV5-4

DNA: TGCGCCAGCAGCCACGATAACAGGGGCCAAGAGACCCAGTACTTC
CDR3: CASSHDNRGQETQYF
size: .
J: TRBJ2-5
D: TRBD1
V: TRBV4-1

DNA: TGCGCCAGCAGCCCCGAAAGGGGCGCGGACTATGGCTACACCTTC
CDR3: CASSPERGADYGYTF
size: .
J: TRBJ1-2
D: .
V: TRBV5-1

DNA: TGTGCCAGCAGCTTAATCGACGGAGGGAACACTGAAGCTTTCTTT
CDR3: CASSLIDGGNTEAFF
size: once
J: TRBJ1-1
D: .
V: TRBV7-3

DNA: TGTGCCAGCAGCTGGACAGGGCAGGGTACGCAGTATTTT
CDR3: CASSWTGQGTQYF
size: .
J: TRBJ2-3
D: TRBD1
V: TRBV7-3

DNA: TGTGCCAGCAGCCCGACAGGGGACTTCAATCAGCCCCAGCATTTT
CDR3: CASSPTGDFNQPQHF
size: .
J: TRBJ1-5
D: TRBD1
V: TRBV6-5

DNA: TGTGCCAGCAGTTACTCCCGACAGCTACAAGAGACCCAGTACTTC
CDR3: CASSYSRQLQETQYF
size: .
J: TRBJ2-5
D: .
V: TRBV6-5

DNA: TGTGCTAGCAGCTTAGGAGGGGGTAGTTTGTCCGAGCAGTACTTC
CDR3: CASSLGGGSLSEQYF
size: .
J: TRBJ2-7
D: .
V: TRBV7-7

DNA: TGTGCCAGCAGCCAACAAGAGACCCAGTACTTC
CDR3: CASSQQETQYF
size: .
J: TRBJ2-5
D: .
V: TRBV6-6

DNA: TGCGCCAGCAGCGCAGGGTTCACAGATACGCAGTATTTT
CDR3: CASSAGFTDTQYF
size: .
J: TRBJ2-3
D: .
V: TRBV5-1

DNA: TGCGCCAGCAGCCAAGATCCCGGGACAACTGAAGCTTTCTTT
CDR3: CASSQDPGTTEAFF
size: .
J: TRBJ1-1
D: .
V: TRBV4-3

DNA: TGCGCCAGCAGCCAAGTGAGTTCCGGGGAGCTGTTTTTT
CDR3: CASSQVSSGELFF
size: .
J: TRBJ2-2
D: .
V: TRBV4-1

DNA: TGTGCCAGCAGCGTAGCGGGGGACAGAGGCACTGAAGCTTTCTTT
CDR3: CASSVAGDRGTEAFF
size: .
J: TRBJ1-1
D: TRBD1
V: TRBV9

DNA: TGCGCCAGCACCCTGGGGGGGTCTCCTGACAATGAGCAGTTCTTC
CDR3: CASTLGGSPDNEQFF
size: few
J: TRBJ2-1
D: TRBD2
V: TRBV5-1

DNA: TGTGCCAGCAGTTCCGGCCCTATGGACAGGGTTAATGAAAAACTGTTTTTT
CDR3: CASSSGPMDRVNEKLFF
size: few
J: TRBJ1-4
D: TRBD1
V: TRBV28

DNA: TGTGCCAGCAGCTTAGGGTCTAGCGGGGGGGGACTCCGTGGGGATGAGCAGTTCTTC
CDR3: CASSLGSSGGGLRGDEQFF
size: .
J: TRBJ2-1
D: TRBD2
V: TRBV13

DNA: TGCAGCGTGGGGGGGAACAATGAGCAGTTCTTC
CDR3: CSVGGNNEQFF
size: .
J: TRBJ2-1
D: TRBD2
V: TRBV29-1

DNA: TGTGCCAGCAGCTTCTGGACAGCTACTAATGAAAAACTGTTTTTT
CDR3: CASSFWTATNEKLFF
size: .
J: TRBJ1-4
D: .
V: TRBV5-8

DNA: TGTGCCAGCAGCGAGACTATTAGCGGGGGATTAGGTGAGCAGTTCTTC
CDR3: CASSETISGGLGEQFF
size: once
J: TRBJ2-1
D: TRBD2
V: TRBV7-3